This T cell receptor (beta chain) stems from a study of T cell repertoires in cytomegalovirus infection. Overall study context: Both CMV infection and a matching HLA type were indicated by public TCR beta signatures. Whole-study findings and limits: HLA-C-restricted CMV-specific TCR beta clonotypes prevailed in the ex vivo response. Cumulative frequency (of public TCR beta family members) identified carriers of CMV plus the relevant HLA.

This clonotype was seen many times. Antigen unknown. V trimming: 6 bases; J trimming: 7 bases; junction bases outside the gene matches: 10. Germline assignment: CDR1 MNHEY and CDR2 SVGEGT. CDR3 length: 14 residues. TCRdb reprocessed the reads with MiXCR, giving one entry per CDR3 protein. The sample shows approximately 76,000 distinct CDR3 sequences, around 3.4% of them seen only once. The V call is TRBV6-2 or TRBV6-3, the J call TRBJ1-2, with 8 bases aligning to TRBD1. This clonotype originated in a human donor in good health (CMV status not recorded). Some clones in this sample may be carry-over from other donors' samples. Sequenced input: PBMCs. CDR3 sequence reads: CASRTTGAAIGYTF. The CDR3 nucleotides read TGTGCCAGCAGGACGACAGGGGCCGCCATTGGCTACACCTTC.